This TCR beta chain was observed in a study of cytomegalovirus exposure and HLA in healthy donors. Study-level points and caveats: Earlier findings revealed that most TCR beta V segments proved productive either about 87% or about 30% of the time. A later analysis linked a missense variant in DCLRE1C to the trimming of TCR beta V and J genes.

This clone was detected only a few times. Its antigen is unknown. Trimming pared 0 bases from V and 2 bases from J, leaving 7 bases between. Germline lookup yields CDR1 SEHNR and CDR2 FQNEAQ (reference sequence). The CDR3 length is 14 residues. PCR employed 60 Vbeta and 13 Jbeta primers. Study processing details: In a later analysis, of around 83 million unique beta chains, around 11 million appeared in at least two donors. This table comes from immunoSEQ multiplex PCR, and its TCRdb copy is limited to in-frame clones, with some not included. That table is the source of V, J and clone size, and D and trimming were worked out from the DNA. This table has around 150,000 clones, 77% appearing once.

The sequence was collected from a man aged 50 or older in good health and CMV-seropositive. The J gene is TRBJ2-5, the V gene TRBV7-9, with D possibly TRBD1 on 5 matching bases. Specimen: PBMCs. The CDR3 region is CASSLAAGQETQYF. CDR3 coding DNA: TGTGCCAGCAGCTTAGCTGCAGGGCAAGAGACCCAGTACTTC.